Below, 5 T cell receptor beta chains from the same sample are listed, as sequenced in a study of post-analysis software for immune sequencing data. Antigen specificity for these receptors is unknown. The library was made from cDNA and included unique molecular identifiers. In TCRdb, the PCR reads were re-called with MiXCR into one record per CDR3 protein. The top ten clones hold roughly 13% of a sample with about 400,000 distinct CDR3 sequences, around 33% of them seen once. Study findings and constraints: Included in a set of roughly 5 TRBV segments more frequent in patients than controls were TRBV5-6, TRBV5-1 and TRBV20-1.

Sequencing used blood. The receptors were gathered from a girl aged 5 to 17 with multiple sclerosis.

The chain links TRBV18 to TRBJ1-2; D is unclear. The germline V gene has CDR1 KGHSH and CDR2 LQKENI. The V and J ends lost 2 bases and 4 bases respectively, with 8 bases between them. The CDR3 extends over 13 amino acids. The CDR3 sequence: CASSPAESYGYTF. As DNA, the CDR3 is TGTGCCAGCTCACCAGCGGAGAGCTATGGCTACACCTTC.

This clonotype turned up a few times. The genes are TRBV9 and TRBJ2-1; 12 nucleotides agree with TRBD2. CDR1 and CDR2 (germline): SGDLS, YYNGEE. This CDR3 contains 18 residues. Trimming cost V 0 bases and J 4 bases; bases outside gene matches: 8. CDR3 bases: TGTGCCAGCAGCGTAGATTCCGGCGGGACTAGCGGGTACAATGAGCAGTTCTTC. The encoded protein is CASSVDSGGTSGYNEQFF.

The chain links TRBV20-1 to TRBJ2-4; D not resolved. The CDR3 consists of 15 residues. The V end was cut by 6 bases, the J end by 0 bases, with 15 bases between. Germline V gene data show CDR1 as DFQATT and CDR2 as SNEGSKA (reference sequence). The CDR3 DNA follows: TGCAGTGCCTCCCCCCCAGCTATAGCCAAAAACATTCAGTACTTC. Protein sequence: CSASPPAIAKNIQYF.

The rearrangement links TRBV28 to TRBJ1-5; the D is unclear. The CDR3 contains 15 residues. Between the trimmed V and J ends, which lost 1 base and 5 bases, there was a span of 12 bases. Germline V lookup: CDR1 MDHEN, CDR2 SYDVKM. The CDR3 here is CASSLLSSPYQPQHF. CDR3 DNA: TGTGCCAGCAGTTTATTGTCCAGTCCCTATCAGCCCCAGCATTTT. The full variable domain, rest sourced from reference TRBV28 and TRBJ1-5, is DVKVTQSSRYLVKRTGEKVFLECVQDMDHENMFWYRQDPGLGLRLIYFSYDVKMKEKGDIPEGYSVSREKKERFSLILESASTNQTSMYLCASSLLSSPYQPQHFGDGTRLSIL.

This rearrangement joins TRBV5-1 to TRBJ1-1; TRBD1 matches at 8 bases. This CDR3 is 15 amino acids long. J lost 1 base, V lost 5 bases, and 7 bases had no gene match. Germline CDR1 reads SGHRS; CDR2 reads YFSETQ. CDR3 nucleotides: TGCGCCAGCAGGTTGACGGGACAGGCGAACACTGAAGCTTTCTTT. Amino acids: CASRLTGQANTEAFF.